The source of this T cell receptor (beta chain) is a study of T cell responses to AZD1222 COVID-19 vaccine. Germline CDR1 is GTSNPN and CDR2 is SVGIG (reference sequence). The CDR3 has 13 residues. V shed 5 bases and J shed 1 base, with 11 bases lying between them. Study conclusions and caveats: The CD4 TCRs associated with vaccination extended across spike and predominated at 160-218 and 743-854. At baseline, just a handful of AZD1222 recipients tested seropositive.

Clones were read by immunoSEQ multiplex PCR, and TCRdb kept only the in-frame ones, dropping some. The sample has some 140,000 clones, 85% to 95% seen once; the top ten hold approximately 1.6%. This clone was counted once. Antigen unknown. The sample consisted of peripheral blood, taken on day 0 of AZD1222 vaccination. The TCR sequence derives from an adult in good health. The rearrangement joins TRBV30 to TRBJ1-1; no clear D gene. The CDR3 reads CAWDPRTNTEAFF. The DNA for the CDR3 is TGTGCCTGGGACCCGAGGACGAACACTGAAGCTTTCTTT.